Here is one T cell receptor beta chain with its context. The study ran its PCR with 60 Vbeta and 13 Jbeta primers. Here immunoSEQ multiplex PCR was the method, and the copy in TCRdb shows in-frame clones only, minus some. The sample has around 110,000 clones, around 10% seen once. These data come from a study of cytomegalovirus exposure and HLA in healthy donors. This TCR was sampled from a man between 25 and 39 years old in good health and CMV-seronegative. The sequencing sample was made of PBMCs.

The CDR3 loop is CASSPGDRVTDTQYF. The CDR3 region has the DNA TGTGCCAGTAGTCCAGGGGACAGGGTAACAGATACGCAGTATTTT. The rearrangement joins TRBV19 to TRBJ2-3, with TRBD1 identical over 9 bases. The V gene's germline CDR1 is LNHDA and CDR2 SQIVND (reference sequence). With 5 bases clipped from V and 3 bases from J, the junction kept 6 bases outside the gene matches. The CDR3 extends over 15 amino acids.